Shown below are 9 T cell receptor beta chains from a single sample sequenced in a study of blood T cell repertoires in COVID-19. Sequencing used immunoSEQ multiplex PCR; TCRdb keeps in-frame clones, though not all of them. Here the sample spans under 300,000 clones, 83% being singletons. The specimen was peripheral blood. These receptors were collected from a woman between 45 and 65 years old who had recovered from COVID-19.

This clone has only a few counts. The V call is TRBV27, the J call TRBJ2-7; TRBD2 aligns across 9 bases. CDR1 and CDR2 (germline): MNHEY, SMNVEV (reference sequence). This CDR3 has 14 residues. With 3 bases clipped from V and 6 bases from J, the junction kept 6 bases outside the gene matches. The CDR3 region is CASSFVRGGSEQYF. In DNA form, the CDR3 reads TGTGCCAGCAGTTTTGTGCGGGGGGGCTCCGAGCAGTACTTC.

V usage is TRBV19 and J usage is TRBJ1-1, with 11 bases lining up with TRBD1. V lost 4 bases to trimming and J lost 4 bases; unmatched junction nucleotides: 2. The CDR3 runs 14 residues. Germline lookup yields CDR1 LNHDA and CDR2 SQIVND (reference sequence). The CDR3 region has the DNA TGTGCCAGTAGTACGGGGACAGGGGGCACTGAAGCTTTCTTT. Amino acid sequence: CASSTGTGGTEAFF. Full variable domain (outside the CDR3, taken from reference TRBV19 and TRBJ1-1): DGGITQSPKYLFRKEGQNVTLSCEQNLNHDAMYWYRQDPGQGLRLIYYSQIVNDFQKGDIAEGYSVSREKKESFPLTVTSAQKNPTAFYLCASSTGTGGTEAFFGQGTRLTVV.

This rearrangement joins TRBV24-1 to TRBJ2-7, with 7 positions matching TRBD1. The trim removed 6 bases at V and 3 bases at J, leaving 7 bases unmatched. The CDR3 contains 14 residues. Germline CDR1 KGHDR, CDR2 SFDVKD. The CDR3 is CATSKTGTIYEQYF. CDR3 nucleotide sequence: TGTGCCACCAGTAAGACAGGGACAATCTACGAGCAGTACTTC.

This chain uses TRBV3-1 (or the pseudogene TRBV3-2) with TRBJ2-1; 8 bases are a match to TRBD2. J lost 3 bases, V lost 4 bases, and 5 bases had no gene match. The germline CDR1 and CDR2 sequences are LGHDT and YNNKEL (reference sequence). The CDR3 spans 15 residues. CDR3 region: CASSPSGSLYNEQFF. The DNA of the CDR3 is TGTGCCAGCAGCCCCAGCGGGAGTCTCTACAATGAGCAGTTCTTC.

The CDR3 DNA reads TGTGCCTGGGAGGACTCGACAGGGCCCTACGAGCAGTACTTC. Translating gives CAWEDSTGPYEQYF. The J gene is TRBJ2-7, the V gene TRBV30; 7 nucleotides line up with TRBD1. The junction had 9 bases not matched to a gene; V was cut back by 5 bases and J by 2 bases. The CDR3 covers 14 residues. CDR1 and CDR2 (germline): GTSNPN, SVGIG (reference sequence). Drawing the rest from reference TRBV30 and TRBJ2-7, the complete variable domain is SQTIHQWPATLVQPVGSPLSLECTVEGTSNPNLYWYRQAAGRGLQLLFYSVGIGQISSEVPQNLSASRPQDRQFILSSKKLLLSDSGFYLCAWEDSTGPYEQYFGPGTRLTVT.

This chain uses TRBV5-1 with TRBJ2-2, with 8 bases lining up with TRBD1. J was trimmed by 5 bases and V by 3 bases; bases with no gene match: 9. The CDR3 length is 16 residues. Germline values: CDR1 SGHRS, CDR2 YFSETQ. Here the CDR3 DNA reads TGCGCCAGCAGCTCGGGACACAGGGGGGCTACCGGGGAGCTGTTTTTT. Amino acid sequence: CASSSGHRGATGELFF.

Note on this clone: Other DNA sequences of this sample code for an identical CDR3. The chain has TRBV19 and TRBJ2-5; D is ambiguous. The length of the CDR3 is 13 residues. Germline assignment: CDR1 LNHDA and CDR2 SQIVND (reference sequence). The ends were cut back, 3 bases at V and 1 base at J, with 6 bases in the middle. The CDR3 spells CASSIRPQETQYF. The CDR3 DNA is TGTGCCAGTAGTATCAGGCCCCAAGAGACCCAGTACTTC.

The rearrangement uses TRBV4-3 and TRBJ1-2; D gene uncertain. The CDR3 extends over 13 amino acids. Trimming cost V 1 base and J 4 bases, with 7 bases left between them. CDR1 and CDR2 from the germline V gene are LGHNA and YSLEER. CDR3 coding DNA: TGCGCCAGCAGCCAAGGTAGTACCTATGGCTACACCTTC. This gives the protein CASSQGSTYGYTF.

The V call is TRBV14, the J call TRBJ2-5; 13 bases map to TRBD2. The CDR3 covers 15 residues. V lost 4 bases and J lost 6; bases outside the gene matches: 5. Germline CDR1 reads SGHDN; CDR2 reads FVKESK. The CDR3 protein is CASSLTSGGAQTQYF. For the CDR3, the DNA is TGTGCCAGCAGCCTTACTAGCGGGGGGGCACAGACCCAGTACTTC.